This TCR beta chain was recorded in a study of breast tumors, draining lymph nodes, adjacent tissues. Whole-study findings and limits: Tumor and nontumor repertoires were significantly more similar in luminal-like than in basal-like breast cancer.

The junction had 7 bases not matched to a gene; V was cut back by 5 bases and J by 4 bases. The CDR3 spans 16 residues. Germline V gene sequence: CDR1 PRHDT, CDR2 FYEKMQ (reference sequence). One entry per CDR3 protein, called by TCRdb with MiXCR from the multiplex PCR reads. The data contain around 70,000 distinct CDR3 sequences, approximately 47% of them singletons. This clonotype showed up many times. As yet, its antigen is unknown. The source is a female donor with breast cancer. Some clones in this sample may be carry-over from other donors' samples. V usage is TRBV13 and J usage is TRBJ1-6; the match to TRBD1 covers 8 bases. What was sequenced was breast tumor tissue. CDR3 in amino acids: CASSVRGQDYNSPLHF. The DNA for the CDR3 is TGTGCCAGCAGCGTACGGGGACAGGATTATAATTCACCCCTCCACTTT.